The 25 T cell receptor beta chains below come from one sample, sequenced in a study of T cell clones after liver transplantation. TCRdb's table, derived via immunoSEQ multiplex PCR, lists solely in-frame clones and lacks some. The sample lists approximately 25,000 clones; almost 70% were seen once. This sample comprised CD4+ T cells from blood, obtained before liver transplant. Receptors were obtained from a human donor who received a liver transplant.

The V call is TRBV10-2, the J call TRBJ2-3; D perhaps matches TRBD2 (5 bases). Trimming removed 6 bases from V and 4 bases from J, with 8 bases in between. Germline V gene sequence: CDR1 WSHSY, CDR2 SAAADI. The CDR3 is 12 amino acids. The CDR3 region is CASSAGSDTQYF. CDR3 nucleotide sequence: TGCGCCAGCAGCGCGGGTTCAGATACGCAGTATTTT.

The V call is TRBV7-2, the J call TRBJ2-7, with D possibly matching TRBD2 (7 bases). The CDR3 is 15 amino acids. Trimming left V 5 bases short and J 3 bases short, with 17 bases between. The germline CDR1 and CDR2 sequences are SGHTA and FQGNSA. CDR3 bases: TGTGCCAGCAGCCCTCGGGGGGCGGGGTGCTACGAGCAGTACGTC. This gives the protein CASSPRGAGCYEQYV.

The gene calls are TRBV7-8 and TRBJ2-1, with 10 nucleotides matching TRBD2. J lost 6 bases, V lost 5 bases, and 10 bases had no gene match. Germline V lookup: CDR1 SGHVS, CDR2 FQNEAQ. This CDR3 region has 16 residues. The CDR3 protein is CASSRPSSGGFNEQFF. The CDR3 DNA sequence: TGTGCCAGCAGCAGGCCTTCTAGCGGGGGTTTCAATGAGCAGTTCTTC.

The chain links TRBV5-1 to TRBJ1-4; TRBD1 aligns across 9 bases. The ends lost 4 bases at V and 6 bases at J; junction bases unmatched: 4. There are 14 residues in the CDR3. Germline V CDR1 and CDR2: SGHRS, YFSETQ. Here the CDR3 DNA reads TGCGCCAGCAGCCTGACAGGGGGAGATGAAAAACTGTTTTTT. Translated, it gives CASSLTGGDEKLFF.

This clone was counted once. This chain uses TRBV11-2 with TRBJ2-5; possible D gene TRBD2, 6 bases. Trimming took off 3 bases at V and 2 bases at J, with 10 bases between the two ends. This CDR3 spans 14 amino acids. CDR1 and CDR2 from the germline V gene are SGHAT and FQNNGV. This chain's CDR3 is CASSFQGLQETQYF. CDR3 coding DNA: TGTGCCAGCAGCTTCCAGGGACTTCAAGAGACCCAGTACTTC.

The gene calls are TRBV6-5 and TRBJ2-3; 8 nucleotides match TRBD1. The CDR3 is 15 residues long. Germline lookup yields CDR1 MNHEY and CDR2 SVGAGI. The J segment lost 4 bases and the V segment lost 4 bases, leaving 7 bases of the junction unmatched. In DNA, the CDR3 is TGTGCCAGCAGTTCTCGGACAGGGCGGTCAGATACGCAGTATTTT. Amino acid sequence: CASSSRTGRSDTQYF.

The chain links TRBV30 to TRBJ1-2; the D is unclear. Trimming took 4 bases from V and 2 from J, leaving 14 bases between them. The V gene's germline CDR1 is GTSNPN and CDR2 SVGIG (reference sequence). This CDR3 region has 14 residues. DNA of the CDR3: TGTGCCTGGATTAAGGCGGGCCAAAACTATGGCTACACCTTC. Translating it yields CAWIKAGQNYGYTF.

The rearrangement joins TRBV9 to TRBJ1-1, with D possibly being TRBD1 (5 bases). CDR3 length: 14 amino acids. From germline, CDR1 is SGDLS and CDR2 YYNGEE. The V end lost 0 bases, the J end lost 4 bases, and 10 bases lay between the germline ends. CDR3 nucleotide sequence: TGTGCCAGCAGCGTAGTTGCAGGGAGCACTGAAGCTTTCTTT. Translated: CASSVVAGSTEAFF.

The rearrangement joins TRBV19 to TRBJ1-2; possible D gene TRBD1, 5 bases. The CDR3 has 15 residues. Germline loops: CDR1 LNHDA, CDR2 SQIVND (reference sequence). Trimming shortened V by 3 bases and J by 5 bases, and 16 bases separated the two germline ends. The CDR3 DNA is TGTGCCAGTAGTATTAGGCCAGGGCGGTTTTATGGCTACACCTTC. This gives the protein CASSIRPGRFYGYTF.

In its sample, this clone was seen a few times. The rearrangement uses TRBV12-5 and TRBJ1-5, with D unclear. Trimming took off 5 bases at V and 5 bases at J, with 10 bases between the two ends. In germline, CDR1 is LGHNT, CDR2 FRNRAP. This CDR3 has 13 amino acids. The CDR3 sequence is CASGQDDYQPQHF. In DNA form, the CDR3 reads TGTGCTAGTGGTCAGGACGACTATCAGCCCCAGCATTTT.

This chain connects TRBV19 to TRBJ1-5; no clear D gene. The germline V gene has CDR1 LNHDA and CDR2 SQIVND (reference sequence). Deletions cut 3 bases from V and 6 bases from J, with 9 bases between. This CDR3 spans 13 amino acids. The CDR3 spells CASSIAVSQPQHF. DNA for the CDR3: TGTGCCAGTAGTATCGCAGTATCTCAGCCCCAGCATTTT.

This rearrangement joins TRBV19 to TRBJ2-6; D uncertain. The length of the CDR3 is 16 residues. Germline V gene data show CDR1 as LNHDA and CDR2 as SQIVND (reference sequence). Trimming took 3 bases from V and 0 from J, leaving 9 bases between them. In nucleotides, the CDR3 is TGTGCCAGTAGTATCCTCGGATTCTCTGGGGCCAACGTCCTGACTTTC. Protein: CASSILGFSGANVLTF. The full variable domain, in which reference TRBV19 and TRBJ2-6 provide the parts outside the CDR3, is DGGITQSPKYLFRKEGQNVTLSCEQNLNHDAMYWYRQDPGQGLRLIYYSQIVNDFQKGDIAEGYSVSREKKESFPLTVTSAQKNPTAFYLCASSILGFSGANVLTFGAGSRLTVL.

CDR3 nucleotides: TGCGCCAGCAGCATCACAGATACGCAGTATTTT. Amino acids: CASSITDTQYF. The chain joins TRBV5-1 to TRBJ2-3; D remains ambiguous. The CDR3 is 11 amino acids. The V end lost 4 bases, the J end lost 2 bases, and 2 bases lay between the germline ends. Germline V CDR1 and CDR2: SGHRS, YFSETQ. The entire variable domain, with the rest obtained from reference TRBV5-1 and TRBJ2-3, is as follows: KAGVTQTPRYLIKTRGQQVTLSCSPISGHRSVSWYQQTPGQGLQFLFEYFSETQRNKGNFPGRFSGRQFSNSRSEMNVSTLELGDSALYLCASSITDTQYFGPGTRLTVL.

As DNA, the CDR3 is TGTGCCAGCAGCCCTGGGGGGGTAGCAGATACGCAGTATTTT. Translating it yields CASSPGGVADTQYF. This rearrangement joins TRBV5-6 to TRBJ2-3; 7 bases are shared with TRBD2. Germline V gene sequence: CDR1 SGHDT, CDR2 YYEEEE. V lost 4 bases and J lost 4; bases outside the gene matches: 6. The CDR3 has 14 residues.

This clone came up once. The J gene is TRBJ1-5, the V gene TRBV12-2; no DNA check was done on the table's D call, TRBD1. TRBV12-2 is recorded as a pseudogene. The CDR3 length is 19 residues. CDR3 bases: TGTGCAAGTCGCTTAGCAGGTTTAGGGACAGGGTATAGCAATCAGCCCCAGCATTTT. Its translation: CASRLAGLGTGYSNQPQHF.

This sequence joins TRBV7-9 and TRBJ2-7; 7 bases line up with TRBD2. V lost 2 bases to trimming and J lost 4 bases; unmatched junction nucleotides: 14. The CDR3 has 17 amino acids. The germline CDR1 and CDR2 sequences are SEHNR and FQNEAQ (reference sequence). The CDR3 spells CASSLPPGRETFYEQYF. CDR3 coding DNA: TGTGCCAGCAGCTTACCCCCGGGGAGGGAGACATTTTACGAGCAGTACTTC.

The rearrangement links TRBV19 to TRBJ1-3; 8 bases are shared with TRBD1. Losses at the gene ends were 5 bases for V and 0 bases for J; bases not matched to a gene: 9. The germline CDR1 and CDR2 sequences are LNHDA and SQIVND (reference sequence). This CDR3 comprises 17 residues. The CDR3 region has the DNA TGTGCCAGTAGTTCGATCGGGACAGGTCGCTCTGGAAACACCATATATTTT. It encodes CASSSIGTGRSGNTIYF.

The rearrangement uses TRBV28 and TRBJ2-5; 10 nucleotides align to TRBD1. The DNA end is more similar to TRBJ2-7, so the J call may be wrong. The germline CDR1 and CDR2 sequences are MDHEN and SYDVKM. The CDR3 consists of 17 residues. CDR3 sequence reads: CASSSSGTGVGMYEQYF. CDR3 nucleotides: TGTGCCAGCAGTTCATCCGGGACAGGGGTCGGAATGTACGAGCAGTACTTC.

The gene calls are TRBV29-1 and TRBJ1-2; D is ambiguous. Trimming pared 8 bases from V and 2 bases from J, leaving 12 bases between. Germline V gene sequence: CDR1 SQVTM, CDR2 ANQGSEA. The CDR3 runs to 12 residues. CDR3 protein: CSSRTPNYGYTF. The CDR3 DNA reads TGCAGCTCTAGAACCCCCAACTATGGCTACACCTTC.

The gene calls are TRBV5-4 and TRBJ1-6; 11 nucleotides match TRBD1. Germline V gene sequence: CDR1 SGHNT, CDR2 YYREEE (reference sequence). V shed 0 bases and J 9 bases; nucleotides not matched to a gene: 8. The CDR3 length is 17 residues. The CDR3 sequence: CASSLGGGTGGTSPLHF. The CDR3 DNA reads TGTGCCAGCAGCTTGGGAGGAGGGACAGGGGGAACTTCACCCCTCCACTTT.

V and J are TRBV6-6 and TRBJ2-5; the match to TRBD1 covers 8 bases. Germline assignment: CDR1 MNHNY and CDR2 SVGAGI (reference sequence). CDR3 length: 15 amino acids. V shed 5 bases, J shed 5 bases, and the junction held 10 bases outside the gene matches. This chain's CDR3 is CASSVGQGLQETQYF. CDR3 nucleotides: TGTGCCAGCAGTGTAGGACAGGGCCTACAGGAGACCCAGTACTTC.

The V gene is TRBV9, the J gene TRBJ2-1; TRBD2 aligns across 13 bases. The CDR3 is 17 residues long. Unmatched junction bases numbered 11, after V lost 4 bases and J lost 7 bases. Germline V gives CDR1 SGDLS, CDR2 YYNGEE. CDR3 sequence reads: CASSLTIGTSGTNEQFF. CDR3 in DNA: TGTGCCAGCAGCCTCACGATTGGGACTAGCGGGACGAATGAGCAGTTCTTC.

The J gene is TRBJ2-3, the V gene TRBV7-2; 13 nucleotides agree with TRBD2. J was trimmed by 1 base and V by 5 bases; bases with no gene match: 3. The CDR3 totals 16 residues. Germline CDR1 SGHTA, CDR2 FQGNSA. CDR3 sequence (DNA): TGTGCCAGCAGCCCTGGACTAGCGGGAGGCACAGATACGCAGTATTTT. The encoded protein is CASSPGLAGGTDTQYF.

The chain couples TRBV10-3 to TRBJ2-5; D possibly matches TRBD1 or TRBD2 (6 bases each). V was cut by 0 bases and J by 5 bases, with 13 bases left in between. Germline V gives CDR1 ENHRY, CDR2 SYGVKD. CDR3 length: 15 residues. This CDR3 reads CAISESTGGRETQYF. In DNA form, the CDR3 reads TGTGCCATCAGTGAGTCGACCGGGGGCAGGGAGACCCAGTACTTC.

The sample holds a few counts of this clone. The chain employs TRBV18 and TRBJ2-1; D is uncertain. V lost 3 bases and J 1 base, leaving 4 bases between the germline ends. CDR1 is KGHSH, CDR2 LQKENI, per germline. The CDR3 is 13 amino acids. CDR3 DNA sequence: TGTGCCAGCTCACCTCCTTCCTACAATGAGCAGTTCTTC. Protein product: CASSPPSYNEQFF.